The clone carrying this T cell receptor beta chain was observed a few times. These data are taken from a study of early T cells in non-severe SARS-CoV-2 infection. This CDR3 has 14 residues. V lost 0 bases to trimming and J lost 5 bases, with 10 bases between them. Germline CDR1 reads LGHNA; CDR2 reads YNFKEQ. Each CDR3 protein is one row after TCRdb ran MiXCR on the 5' RACE reads. The sample has some 77,000 distinct CDR3 sequences, less than 20% seen once. The genes are TRBV4-2 and TRBJ2-5, with D hard to call. This TCR came from an adult who was a healthcare worker with PCR-confirmed SARS-CoV-2 infection or an uninfected control (not recorded which). The source material was whole blood. This CDR3 reads CASSQEATPETQYF. The CDR3 DNA sequence: TGTGCCAGCAGCCAAGAGGCGACTCCCGAGACCCAGTACTTC.